The TCR beta chain under discussion was sequenced for a study of OX40 agonist ivuxolimab in advanced cancers. Study summary: While on treatment, patients had intravenous ivuxolimab at 0.01 to 10 mg/kg every 2 weeks. Prior therapy, whether anti-PD-1, anti-PD-L1 or anti-CTLA-4, was allowed, and less than 45% had some.

CDR3 size: 15 residues. CDR1 is SEHNR, CDR2 FQNEAQ, per germline (reference sequence). Trimming at V came to 4 bases and at J to 3 bases, leaving 6 bases not matched to a gene. A word on this clone: Its matching antigen is unknown.

Data came from immunoSEQ multiplex PCR; TCRdb stores just in-frame clones and leaves some out. The data hold tens of thousands of clones, with around 87% observed a single time. The study's findings and limits: There was clonal expansion of CD4+ and CD8+ blood T cells by week 6 at 0.1 to 3.0 mg/kg.

The receptor was derived from an adult with an advanced solid tumor such as melanoma, head and neck, liver or kidney cancer. The specimen was CD4+ or CD8+ T cells sorted from blood, collected in a trial of the OX40 agonist ivuxolimab. V usage is TRBV7-9 and J usage is TRBJ2-7, with 10 bases lining up with TRBD2. This chain's CDR3 is CASSSGTSAIYEQYF. Written as DNA, the CDR3 is TGTGCCAGCAGCTCCGGGACTAGCGCTATCTACGAGCAGTACTTC. The whole variable domain, remainder taken from reference TRBV7-9 and TRBJ2-7, is DTGVSQNPRHKITKRGQNVTFRCDPISEHNRLYWYRQTLGQGPEFLTYFQNEAQLEKSRLLSDRFSAERPKGSFSTLEIQRTEQGDSAMYLCASSSGTSAIYEQYFGPGTRLTVT.